This paragraph reports one TCR beta chain. The antigen it recognizes is unknown. Base qualities are missing; no much larger clone stands one base away. This entry is derived from a study of radiotherapy plus CTLA-4 blockade in lung cancer (dated by TCRdb to the late 2010s). About the study as a whole: Objective responses were observed in roughly a sixth of enrolled patients, and disease control was achieved in roughly 30%. Broad study findings and their caveats: Early dynamic changes in blood T cell clones, together with increased serum interferon-beta after radiation, were reported as the strongest predictors of response. After treatment with radiotherapy and ipilimumab, TCR clones that originated in tumors expanded in peripheral blood.

The library was obtained by the immunoSEQ multiplex PCR assay. TCRdb took over this immuneACCESS table, retaining in-frame rearrangements with V and J assigned. Such tables are incomplete; in checked studies, under half of the missing clones stem from an unresolved V gene, and the remainder is unexplained. Across this sample there are about 120,000 clones, with 90% seen only once. The ten largest make up more than 6.5% of the sample. The study tested focal radiation therapy combined with CTLA-4 blockade (ipilimumab) in patients with chemo-refractory metastatic non-small-cell lung cancer. The germline V gene provides CDR1 MNHEY and CDR2 SVGAGI. The germline V and J ends show losses of 6 bases and 8 bases respectively, and no gene match explains 7 bases of the junction. Including cysteine and phenylalanine, the CDR3 has 15 amino acids. The retained sequence is limited to the CDR3, 45 bases, with the frame set at the first base.

The sample in question was peripheral blood, obtained from a patient treated with radiotherapy plus ipilimumab. This receptor chain uses TRBV6-5 and TRBJ2-1; 13 of the junction bases match TRBD2. The source is a human donor with non-small cell lung cancer that progressed on radiotherapy plus ipilimumab. The DNA is as follows: TGTGCCAGCAGCCCCGGACTAGCGGGAGTGTATGAGCAGTTCTTC. Translated, this is CASSPGLAGVYEQFF.